The 27 T cell receptor beta chains below were found in one sample sequenced in a study of post-analysis software for immune sequencing data. Notes on the study in general: There were several TRBV segments more frequent in patients than controls, and TRBV5-6, TRBV5-1 and TRBV20-1 were among them.

These receptors lack a known antigen. Unique molecular identifiers tagged the TCR beta cDNA libraries. TCRdb itself ran the PCR reads through MiXCR, one entry per CDR3 protein. The table shows about 820,000 distinct CDR3 sequences, with around 53% occurring only once. Sample: blood. Receptors were obtained from a girl aged 5-17 years with multiple sclerosis.

The V call is TRBV20-1, the J call TRBJ2-1; 8 bases map to TRBD1. CDR3 length equals 14 residues. Trimming cost V 6 bases and J 0 bases; bases outside gene matches: 4. Germline CDR1 and CDR2: DFQATT and SNEGSKA (reference sequence). This chain's CDR3 is CSAHTGGSYNEQFF. CDR3 nucleotide sequence: TGCAGTGCACATACAGGGGGCTCCTACAATGAGCAGTTCTTC.

The rearrangement joins TRBV12-3 or TRBV12-4 to TRBJ1-6, with D hard to call. Trimming shortened V by 6 bases and J by 10 bases, and 10 bases separated the two germline ends. CDR3 size: 12 residues. CDR3 region: CASSFPRSPLHF. The DNA for the CDR3 is TGTGCCAGCAGCTTCCCTCGCTCACCCCTCCACTTT.

V is TRBV2 and J is TRBJ2-7; 7 bases are a match to TRBD1. The length of the CDR3 is 12 residues. V dropped 7 bases and J dropped 4; count of bases not matched to a gene: 4. Germline CDR1 is SNHLY and CDR2 is FYNNEI. For the CDR3, the DNA is TGTGCCAGCAAAGACAGGGTGTACGAGCAGTACTTC. This sequence encodes CASKDRVYEQYF.

This clonotype was observed a few times. The CDR3 sequence: CASSYRGASGMQETQYF. DNA for the CDR3: TGTGCCAGCAGTTATCGGGGCGCTAGCGGGATGCAAGAGACCCAGTACTTC. This sequence joins TRBV6-6 and TRBJ2-5; 9 positions match TRBD2. The CDR3 runs 17 residues. Germline CDR1 is MNHNY and CDR2 is SVGAGI (reference sequence). The trim removed 3 bases at V and 2 bases at J, leaving 10 bases unmatched.

The rearrangement uses TRBV7-3 and TRBJ1-1; D is perhaps TRBD1 (6 bases). Germline V gives CDR1 SGHTA, CDR2 FQGTGA. This CDR3 is built from 13 residues. The V gene lost 5 bases and the J gene lost 7 bases, with 14 bases spanning the gap. CDR3 sequence (DNA): TGTGCCAGCAGCCCCAGGGGCCCCAATGAAGCTTTCTTT. Protein product: CASSPRGPNEAFF.

The rearrangement links TRBV20-1 to TRBJ2-1, with a tentative D call TRBD1 (6 bases). Trimming took 0 bases from V and 7 from J, leaving 16 bases between them. This CDR3 region has 15 residues. Germline CDR1 is DFQATT and CDR2 is SNEGSKA (reference sequence). The CDR3 loop reads CSARDPGTGMNEQFF. In DNA, the CDR3 is TGCAGTGCTAGAGATCCGGGAACAGGGATGAATGAGCAGTTCTTC.

This clonotype was found a few times. The chain couples TRBV3-1 to TRBJ2-5; tentative D call: TRBD1 (5 bases). The CDR3 covers 14 residues. Germline V gives CDR1 LGHDT, CDR2 YNNKEL (reference sequence). With 1 base removed from V and 3 bases from J, the gap between germline ends came to 9 bases. The CDR3 region has the DNA TGTGCCAGCAGCCAAGTGGGCAGGGAAGAGACCCAGTACTTC. Its protein is CASSQVGREETQYF.

This clonotype has a handful of counts. The CDR3 DNA follows: TGTGCCAGCAGTTACGGGCAGGGGGCCTATGGCTACACCTTC. Its translation: CASSYGQGAYGYTF. The rearrangement uses TRBV6-5 and TRBJ1-2; the match to TRBD1 covers 8 bases. In germline, CDR1 is MNHEY, CDR2 SVGAGI. V shed 2 bases and J 4 bases; nucleotides not matched to a gene: 3. CDR3 length: 14 residues.

This clonotype was observed once. The chain has TRBV28 and TRBJ1-1, with unresolved D. The CDR3 runs 17 residues. In germline, CDR1 is MDHEN, CDR2 SYDVKM. Trimming shortened V by 6 bases and J by 0 bases, and 20 bases separated the two germline ends. For the CDR3, the DNA is TGTGCCAGCAGCGATGGCACGGGGTCGAGGATGAACACTGAAGCTTTCTTT. Amino acids: CASSDGTGSRMNTEAFF.

This rearrangement joins TRBV12-3 or TRBV12-4 to TRBJ1-2; D possibly corresponds to TRBD1 (5 bases). The CDR3 consists of 12 residues. Deletions cut 11 bases from V and 6 bases from J, with 16 bases between. Here the CDR3 reads CAGSPGGDGYTF. As DNA, the CDR3 is TGTGCCGGCTCGCCCGGGGGAGATGGCTACACCTTC.

The V gene is TRBV12-3 or TRBV12-4, the J gene TRBJ2-4; tentatively, D is TRBD1 (6 bases). Trimming cost V 3 bases and J 1 base, with 10 bases left between them. The CDR3 contains 15 residues. CDR3 coding DNA: TGTGCCAGCAGTTTTGGGGGCGACGCCAAAAACATTCAGTACTTC. It encodes CASSFGGDAKNIQYF.

The chain employs TRBV19 and TRBJ2-5; 10 bases are shared with TRBD2. The CDR3 is 10 residues long. The J segment lost 12 bases and the V segment lost 6 bases, leaving 1 base of the junction unmatched. Germline lookup yields CDR1 LNHDA and CDR2 SQIVND (reference sequence). The CDR3 nucleotides read TGTGCCAGTAGAACTAGCGGGGAGTACTTC. Protein sequence: CASRTSGEYF.

This clonotype appeared a few times. The chain couples TRBV6-5 to TRBJ2-1; possibly TRBD1 for D (6 bases). V was clipped by 2 bases and J by 3 bases, with 14 bases between them. Germline V lookup: CDR1 MNHEY, CDR2 SVGAGI. This CDR3 has 16 residues. DNA of the CDR3: TGTGCCAGCAGTTACCGCAGGGGATTTCTCTACAATGAGCAGTTCTTC. This sequence encodes CASSYRRGFLYNEQFF.

This chain joins TRBV6-1 and TRBJ2-7, with 12 positions matching TRBD2. This CDR3 is built from 18 residues. The V segment lost 6 bases and the J segment 0 bases; nucleotides outside the gene matches: 12. Germline CDR1 MNHNS, CDR2 SASEGT. The CDR3 is CASRTTSGRTSSSYEQYF. Here the CDR3 DNA reads TGTGCCAGCAGGACAACTAGCGGGAGGACCTCGAGCTCCTACGAGCAGTACTTC.

V gene TRBV14 combines with J gene TRBJ2-1, with D unclear. Germline CDR1 is SGHDN and CDR2 is FVKESK. Between the trimmed V and J ends, which lost 8 bases and 0 bases, there was a span of 20 bases. The CDR3 extends over 17 amino acids. DNA for the CDR3: TGTGCCAGCGGCCTCCCTTGTGAGGAGAGCTCCTACAATGAGCAGTTCTTC. It translates to CASGLPCEESSYNEQFF.

This chain connects TRBV20-1 to TRBJ1-1; D not resolved. Germline V CDR1 and CDR2: DFQATT, SNEGSKA (reference sequence). V lost 2 bases and J 1 base, leaving 5 bases between the germline ends. This CDR3 region has 12 residues. The CDR3, as DNA: TGCAGTGCTAGACCCTGGAACACTGAAGCTTTCTTT. The encoded protein is CSARPWNTEAFF.

Concerning this clonotype itself: Germline and junction disagree at one end, which may indicate a read error. The V and J genes are TRBV5-1 and TRBJ1-5; D ambiguous. The CDR3 contains 15 residues. CDR1 is SGHRS and CDR2 is YFSETQ in the germline V gene. CDR3 region: CASSLGTVSNQPQHF. DNA for the CDR3: TGTGCCAGCAGCTTGGGTACGGTTAGCAATCAGCCCCAGCATTTT.

The chain is built from TRBV5-1 and TRBJ2-3; maybe TRBD2 (5 bases). Germline values: CDR1 SGHRS, CDR2 YFSETQ. Trimming removed 2 bases from V and 3 bases from J, with 10 bases in between. This CDR3 has 14 amino acids. DNA for the CDR3: TGCGCCAGCAGCTTTAGCGTGGAAACAGATACGCAGTATTTT. It codes for CASSFSVETDTQYF.

This chain links TRBV6-5 with TRBJ2-1; TRBD2 might be the D (7 bases). This CDR3 contains 14 residues. Trimming left V 8 bases short and J 1 base short, with 12 bases between. CDR1 MNHEY and CDR2 SVGAGI come from the germline V gene. The CDR3 loop is CASGEGGSYNEQFF. The CDR3 nucleotides are TGTGCCAGCGGGGAGGGGGGGTCCTACAATGAGCAGTTCTTC.

V usage is TRBV7-2 and J usage is TRBJ2-7; 12 positions agree with TRBD2. CDR1 is SGHTA and CDR2 is FQGNSA in the germline V gene. CDR3 length: 14 amino acids. V lost 1 base, J lost 7 bases, and 2 bases stayed unmatched. For the CDR3, the DNA is TGTGCCAGCAGCTTAGTTGGACTAGCGGGAGAGCAGTACTTC. Amino acids: CASSLVGLAGEQYF.

The chain links TRBV3-1 to TRBJ2-7; TRBD1 agrees at 7 bases. This CDR3 comprises 13 residues. Germline CDR1 LGHDT, CDR2 YNNKEL (reference sequence). J lost 3 bases, V lost 6 bases, and 5 bases had no gene match. CDR3 sequence: CASSRQGFYEQYF. CDR3 DNA sequence: TGTGCCAGCAGTCGACAGGGATTCTACGAGCAGTACTTC.

The J gene is TRBJ1-5, the V gene TRBV6-2 or TRBV6-3; D is uncertain. V shed 4 bases and J shed 0 bases, with 13 bases lying between them. Germline CDR1 MNHEY, CDR2 SVGEGT. The CDR3 runs to 16 residues. This CDR3 is CASSSLWTGSNQPQHF. In DNA form, the CDR3 reads TGTGCCAGCAGTTCCCTTTGGACGGGTAGCAATCAGCCCCAGCATTTT.

V gene TRBV15 combines with J gene TRBJ2-4, with TRBD1 matching 9 bases. The tail of the sequence fits TRBJ2-7 better, so the J call may be wrong. Germline V gene sequence: CDR1 LNHNV, CDR2 YYDKDF (reference sequence). The CDR3 is 14 amino acids. CDR3 sequence reads: CATSRGQGYGEQYF. CDR3 nucleotides: TGTGCCACCAGCAGGGGACAGGGTTATGGCGAGCAGTACTTC.

V gene TRBV12-3 or TRBV12-4 combines with J gene TRBJ1-2, with D uncertain. CDR3 size: 13 residues. Trimming stripped 2 bases from V and 1 base from J, with 5 bases between. CDR3 DNA sequence: TGTGCCAGCAGTTTACAGTTTAACTATGGCTACACCTTC. Amino acids: CASSLQFNYGYTF.

Remarks on this clonotype: A junction end diverges from the germline sequence, so it may reflect a read error. V usage is TRBV4-1 and J usage is TRBJ1-2; D possibly corresponds to TRBD1 (5 bases). The CDR3 contains 16 residues. Germline values: CDR1 MGHRA, CDR2 YSYEKL. CDR3 in DNA: TGCGCCAGCAGCCCTGTTCCCGGGACGGACCTCTATGACTACACCTTC. Its protein product is CASSPVPGTDLYDYTF.

The sample holds a few counts of this clonotype. The chain joins TRBV29-1 to TRBJ2-3, with a tentative D call TRBD2 (5 bases). CDR1 and CDR2 (germline): SQVTM, ANQGSEA. The V gene lost 3 bases and the J gene lost 1 base, with 8 bases spanning the gap. The length of the CDR3 is 13 residues. The CDR3 loop is CSVERAGTDTQYF. CDR3 nucleotides: TGCAGCGTTGAGCGGGCCGGCACAGATACGCAGTATTTT.

Concerning this clonotype itself: The germline gene is not matched at one end of the junction; a read error may be the cause. V and J are TRBV4-1 and TRBJ2-7; 13 bases map to TRBD2. Germline loops: CDR1 MGHRA, CDR2 YSYEKL. The CDR3 extends over 17 amino acids. CDR3 sequence reads: CASSQDPTSGRCYEQYF. The DNA of the CDR3 is TGCGCCAGCAGCCAAGATCCGACTAGCGGGAGGTGCTACGAACAGTACTTC.